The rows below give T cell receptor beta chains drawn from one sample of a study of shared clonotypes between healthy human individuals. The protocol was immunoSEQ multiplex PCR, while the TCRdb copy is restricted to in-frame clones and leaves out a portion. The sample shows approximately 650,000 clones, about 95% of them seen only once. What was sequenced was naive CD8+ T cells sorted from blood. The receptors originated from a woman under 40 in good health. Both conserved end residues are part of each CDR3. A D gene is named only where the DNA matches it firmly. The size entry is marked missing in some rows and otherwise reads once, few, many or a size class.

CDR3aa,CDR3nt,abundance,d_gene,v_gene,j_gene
CASSKRRQECTEAFF,TGTGCCAGCAGCAAAAGGAGACAGGAGTGCACTGAAGCTTTCTTT,once,NA,TRBV21-1,TRBJ1-1
CAISEMGEAFF,TGTGCCATCAGTGAGATGGGTGAAGCTTTCTTT,once,NA,TRBV10-3,TRBJ1-1
CASSQDRISSYNEQFF,TGTGCCAGCAGCCAAGATCGGATAAGCTCCTACAATGAGCAGTTCTTC,NA,NA,TRBV4-2,TRBJ2-1
CASSQDEEGVSYEQYF,TGTGCCAGCAGCCAAGATGAGGAAGGTGTCTCCTACGAGCAGTACTTC,NA,NA,TRBV4-2,TRBJ2-7
CASEKTGTNEKLFF,TGTGCCAGTGAGAAGACAGGGACTAATGAAAAACTGTTTTTT,NA,TRBD1,TRBV19,TRBJ1-4
CASSLQGVYEQYF,TGTGCCAGCAGTTTGCAGGGAGTCTACGAGCAGTACTTC,NA,NA,TRBV28,TRBJ2-7
CATSISTSEQYF,TGTGCCACCAGCATATCTACTTCCGAGCAGTACTTC,NA,NA,TRBV15,TRBJ2-7
CASSLPSSGGNEQFF,TGTGCCAGCAGCCTTCCGAGTAGCGGTGGGAATGAGCAGTTCTTC,once,NA,TRBV7-9,TRBJ2-1
CATRDLEETQYF,TGTGCCACCAGAGATCTTGAAGAGACCCAGTACTTC,NA,NA,TRBV15,TRBJ2-5
CASSIGGGFDGYTF,TGTGCCAGTAGTATAGGCGGAGGGTTCGATGGCTACACCTTC,NA,NA,TRBV19,TRBJ1-2
CASSSLAGVTDTQYF,TGTGCCAGCAGTTCCCTAGCGGGAGTGACAGATACGCAGTATTTT,once,TRBD2,TRBV28,TRBJ2-3
CASTSGGTQYF,TGTGCCAGTACCTCGGGGGGGACCCAGTACTTC,NA,TRBD2,TRBV19,TRBJ2-5
CASSLQITSGPSTDTQYF,TGTGCCAGCAGTTTACAGATTACTAGCGGACCTAGCACAGATACGCAGTATTTT,NA,TRBD2,TRBV27,TRBJ2-3
CASSLGTNLGEQFF,TGTGCCAGCAGCTTGGGGACTAACCTAGGGGAGCAGTTCTTC,NA,NA,TRBV5-6,TRBJ2-1
CASSDAGEETQYF,TGTGCCAGCAGTGACGCGGGAGAAGAGACCCAGTACTTC,NA,TRBD2,TRBV2,TRBJ2-5
CASSSLDRALVGGPSDTQYF,TGTGCCAGCAGCTCCCTTGACAGGGCGCTTGTGGGAGGGCCCTCGGATACGCAGTATTTT,NA,NA,TRBV5-4,TRBJ2-3
CASSSVLAGGPSAGELFF,TGTGCCAGCAGTTCTGTGCTAGCGGGAGGGCCCTCGGCTGGGGAGCTGTTTTTT,NA,TRBD2,TRBV27,TRBJ2-2
CASSGAGQRNNEQFF,TGTGCCAGCAGCGGCGCGGGACAACGAAACAATGAGCAGTTCTTC,NA,NA,TRBV9,TRBJ2-1
CASSLGGVGYTF,TGTGCCAGCAGTTTAGGAGGGGTTGGCTACACCTTC,NA,NA,TRBV28,TRBJ1-2
CASSAGTPTNEKLFF,TGTGCCAGCAGTGCAGGGACACCAACTAATGAAAAACTGTTTTTT,NA,NA,TRBV27,TRBJ1-4
CASSADGQGDVEQYF,TGTGCCAGCAGCGCCGACGGGCAGGGGGACGTCGAGCAGTACTTC,NA,TRBD1,TRBV13,TRBJ2-7
CASSVLTGNNQPQHF,TGTGCCAGTAGTGTCTTGACAGGGAACAATCAGCCCCAGCATTTT,NA,TRBD1,TRBV19,TRBJ1-5
CASSHQPGTGDGEQYF,TGTGCCAGCAGCCATCAACCCGGGACAGGGGACGGCGAGCAGTACTTC,NA,TRBD1,TRBV7-9,TRBJ2-7
CASSQVADQETQYF,TGCGCCAGCAGCCAGGTAGCGGACCAAGAGACCCAGTACTTC,NA,NA,TRBV4-1,TRBJ2-5
CASSYTLAGDEQFF,TGCGCCAGCAGTTACACCTTAGCAGGTGATGAGCAGTTCTTC,NA,NA,TRBV4-1,TRBJ2-1
CASSLSRTSGPGTDTQYF,TGTGCCAGCAGTTTAAGCCGGACTAGCGGGCCGGGCACAGATACGCAGTATTTT,NA,TRBD2,TRBV28,TRBJ2-3
CASSSGSEYEQYF,TGTGCCAGTAGTAGTGGGAGTGAGTACGAGCAGTACTTC,NA,NA,TRBV19,TRBJ2-7
CASSLGQVLTYEQYF,TGTGCCAGCAGCTTAGGACAGGTATTAACCTACGAGCAGTACTTC,NA,NA,TRBV11-2,TRBJ2-7